This TCR beta chain was captured in a study of CD8 T cells in Susac syndrome. It was with random hexamers that about 0.45 to 1 ug RNA was reverse transcribed. Multiplex immunoSEQ PCR targeted 54 Vbeta and 13 Jbeta TCR beta segments. TCRdb passed the immunoSEQ multiplex PCR reads through MiXCR, listing each CDR3 protein once. Among about 300,000 distinct CDR3 sequences, 85% were seen once, and the ten largest hold roughly 0.21%. This clonotype showed up just once. CD8+ and CD4+ T cells taken from blood had their TCR beta sequenced. The multiple sclerosis controls comprised treatment-naive patients whose relapsing-remitting disease was stable or active. Through negative isolation, CD4+ and CD8+ T cells were obtained, while TEMRA cells were enriched using FACS. Sequencing used CD8+ T cells from PBMCs. This sequence was found in a human donor with multiple sclerosis.

This CDR3 reads CASSQDLGLAAYEQYF. The CDR3 region has the DNA TGCGCCAGCAGCCAAGATTTGGGACTAGCCGCCTACGAGCAGTACTTC. The chain joins TRBV4-3 to TRBJ2-7; 9 positions match TRBD2. Per the germline V gene, CDR1 is LGHNA and CDR2 is YSLEER. The V segment lost 0 bases and the J segment 2 bases; nucleotides outside the gene matches: 5. This CDR3 has 16 residues.